One sample yielded the 5 T cell receptor beta chains listed below, sequenced in a study of blood T cell repertoires in COVID-19. The data were produced by immunoSEQ multiplex PCR, yet TCRdb's version contains in-frame clones alone and is incomplete. Among 200,000 to 250,000 clones listed, about 90% were seen once. Sequencing was performed on peripheral blood. All receptors come from a man in his forties with active or convalescent COVID-19.

The chain recombines TRBV9 with TRBJ1-2, with D possibly matching TRBD1 (5 bases). The V and J ends lost 0 bases and 9 bases respectively, with 15 bases between them. CDR1 is SGDLS, CDR2 YYNGEE, per germline. The CDR3 spans 14 residues. DNA for the CDR3: TGTGCCAGCAGCGTAGGCAGGGCCCCCTCGAGCTACACCTTC. It is translated as CASSVGRAPSSYTF. Full variable domain (missing parts from reference TRBV9 and TRBJ1-2): DSGVTQTPKHLITATGQRVTLRCSPRSGDLSVYWYQQSLDQGLQFLIQYYNGEERAKGNILERFSAQQFPDLHSELNLSSLELGDSALYFCASSVGRAPSSYTFGSGTRLTVV.

This chain uses TRBV9 with TRBJ1-3, with 9 bases identical to TRBD1. There are 15 residues in the CDR3. V lost 0 bases and J lost 3; bases outside the gene matches: 1. Germline CDR1 and CDR2: SGDLS and YYNGEE. As DNA, the CDR3 is TGTGCCAGCAGCGTAGGACAGGGGGTTGGAAACACCATATATTTT. This gives the protein CASSVGQGVGNTIYF.

This chain joins TRBV6-5 and TRBJ1-2; D remains unclear. V lost 7 bases and J lost 8, with 17 bases in between. This CDR3 comprises 13 residues. Germline CDR1 is MNHEY and CDR2 is SVGAGI. This CDR3 is CASTLPAGIGYTF. The CDR3 DNA reads TGTGCCAGCACCCTACCAGCGGGGATCGGCTACACCTTC.

The chain joins TRBV7-2 to TRBJ1-2; the D is unclear. Trimming cost V 2 bases and J 3 bases, with 13 bases left between them. This CDR3 has 15 residues. Germline V gene sequence: CDR1 SGHTA, CDR2 FQGNSA. In DNA form, the CDR3 reads TGTGCCAGCAGCTTAAGAGGGATCGGTGACTATGGCTACACCTTC. Translating gives CASSLRGIGDYGYTF.

The rearrangement joins TRBV28 to TRBJ1-2; no firm D call. V lost 6 bases and J 8 bases, leaving 10 bases between the germline ends. This CDR3 spans 11 amino acids. Looked up from germline, CDR1 is MDHEN and CDR2 is SYDVKM. CDR3 amino acids: CASSRTLGYTF. In DNA, the CDR3 is TGTGCCAGCAGCCGAACTCTAGGCTACACCTTC.